This T cell receptor beta chain derives from a study of T cell repertoires in cytomegalovirus infection. In TCRdb, the reads were re-called with MiXCR into one record per CDR3 protein. The data contain 150,000 to 200,000 distinct CDR3 sequences, around 14% of them seen just once; the ten biggest clones take up 25% to 30%. Per germline, CDR1 MGHRA and CDR2 YSYEKL. The CDR3 extends over 14 amino acids. The germline V and J ends were trimmed by 6 bases and 5 bases, with 16 bases remaining between them. The chain couples TRBV4-1 to TRBJ1-1, with D possibly matching TRBD1 (6 bases). The TCR was taken from a human donor in good health (CMV status not recorded). Some clones in this sample may be carry-over from other donors' samples. The sequencing sample was made of PBMCs. The CDR3 DNA follows: TGCGCCAGCAGTCGACAGGAGCTTAAGACTGAAGCTTTCTTT. Translation gives CASSRQELKTEAFF.